The 15 T cell receptor beta chains below were found in one sample sequenced in a study of lymphopenia after photon versus proton radiotherapy. TCRdb's table, derived via immunoSEQ multiplex PCR, lists solely in-frame clones and lacks some. This sample has about 8,300 clones, with 88% found just once. The source material was peripheral blood, sampled from a patient treated with photon-based radiotherapy. These receptors all stem from a man of 80 years or more with cholangiocarcinoma.

The chain couples TRBV6-6 to TRBJ1-3; the match to TRBD1 covers 8 bases. The CDR3 length is 16 residues. The ends lost 5 bases at V and 0 bases at J; junction bases unmatched: 6. Germline lookup yields CDR1 MNHNY and CDR2 SVGAGI (reference sequence). In DNA form, the CDR3 reads TGTGCCAGCAGTAAGACAGGGGCAAGCTCTGGAAACACCATATATTTT. Protein sequence: CASSKTGASSGNTIYF.

This clone was observed a single time. CDR3 region: CASSPRGVGQYF. The DNA for the CDR3 is TGTGCCAGCAGCCCCCGGGGAGTCGGGCAGTACTTC. V is TRBV5-8 and J is TRBJ2-7; D is perhaps TRBD2 (5 bases). CDR3 length: 12 amino acids. The V gene lost 4 bases and the J gene lost 9 bases, with 14 bases spanning the gap. Germline V lookup: CDR1 SGHTS, CDR2 YDEGEE. Combining the CDR3 with reference TRBV5-8 and TRBJ2-7 gives the whole variable domain EAGVTQSPTHLIKTRGQQATLRCSPISGHTSVYWYQQALGLGLQFLLWYDEGEERNRGNFPPRFSGRQFPNYSSELNVNALELEDSALYLCASSPRGVGQYFGPGTRLTVT.

The chain joins TRBV16 to TRBJ2-3; D possibly uses TRBD1 or TRBD2 (6 bases each). The CDR3 is made up of 16 amino acids. V lost 2 bases, J lost 2 bases, and 14 bases lay in between. Germline V CDR1 and CDR2: KGHSY, FQNENV. CDR3 loop: CASSQMKGGDTDTQYF. CDR3 DNA sequence: TGTGCCAGCAGCCAAATGAAGGGGGGTGACACAGATACGCAGTATTTT.

This sequence joins TRBV2 and TRBJ1-2; D unclear. Germline V gives CDR1 SNHLY, CDR2 FYNNEI. Trimming took off 6 bases at V and 8 bases at J, with 13 bases between the two ends. There are 12 residues in the CDR3. The CDR3 nucleotides are TGTGCCAGCAGGGATGACCAACCCGGCTACACCTTC. Its translation is CASRDDQPGYTF.

This clone was picked up one time. The rearrangement uses TRBV10-2 and TRBJ1-6, with 10 bases lining up with TRBD1. Germline trimming cut 7 bases from V and 13 bases from J; bases unmatched to any gene: 19. The germline gives CDR1 WSHSY, CDR2 SAAADI. CDR3 length: 17 residues. The CDR3 nucleotides read TGCGCCAGCACCTTAGAGTTGGGCGGGACAGGGGTTCCCCCCCTCCACTTT. It yields the protein CASTLELGGTGVPPLHF.

J is TRBJ2-7 and V is TRBV5-1; weak D call: TRBD1 (6 bases). Trimming removed 1 base at V and 2 bases at J, with 16 bases between. The germline V gene has CDR1 SGHRS and CDR2 YFSETQ. The CDR3 length is 16 residues. In nucleotides, the CDR3 is TGCGCCAGCAGCTTGACTCCACAGGGTGGTACCTACGAGCAGTACTTC. Encoded protein: CASSLTPQGGTYEQYF.

This clone has just a few counts. The chain combines TRBV6-6 with TRBJ2-1, with D hard to call. The CDR3 sequence is 15 residues long. The V and J ends lost 4 bases and 8 bases respectively, with 18 bases between them. The germline V gene encodes CDR1 MNHNY and CDR2 SVGAGI (reference sequence). The chain's CDR3 is CASSSPEDGRDEQFF. In DNA, the CDR3 is TGTGCCAGCAGTTCCCCCGAGGACGGTAGGGATGAGCAGTTCTTC.

The gene calls are TRBV4-1 and TRBJ2-5; D gene ambiguous. V lost 4 bases, J lost 2 bases, and 8 bases lay in between. Germline-derived CDR1 and CDR2 are MGHRA and YSYEKL. This CDR3 is built from 13 residues. The DNA of the CDR3 is TGCGCCAGCAGCCCCTGGCGGCAAGAGACCCAGTACTTC. Encoded protein: CASSPWRQETQYF.

The rearrangement joins TRBV11-1 to TRBJ2-5; D gene ambiguous. Trimming took 5 bases from V and 5 from J, leaving 9 bases between them. Germline CDR1 and CDR2: SGHAT and FQDESV (reference sequence). The CDR3 length is 12 residues. The DNA of the CDR3 is TGTGCCAGCAGCGTACTACGGGAGACCCAGTACTTC. This gives the protein CASSVLRETQYF.

The chain employs TRBV5-6 and TRBJ1-1, with a possible D match to TRBD1 (5 bases). The CDR3 sequence is 16 residues long. The V and J ends lost 5 bases and 6 bases respectively, with 23 bases between them. Per germline, CDR1 SGHDT and CDR2 YYEEEE. This CDR3 is CASRFRPGLRGAEAFF. DNA for the CDR3: TGTGCCAGCAGATTTAGGCCAGGGCTGAGGGGTGCTGAAGCTTTCTTT.

A single count supports this clone. This sequence joins TRBV7-3 and TRBJ1-1, with D possibly being TRBD1 (5 bases). Per germline, CDR1 SGHTA and CDR2 FQGTGA. The CDR3 has 15 residues. V lost 2 bases and J lost 0, with 10 bases in between. In DNA, the CDR3 is TGTGCCAGCAGCTTAGCACGAGGGGTGAACACTGAAGCTTTCTTT. Its translation is CASSLARGVNTEAFF.

The rearrangement links TRBV2 to TRBJ1-5, with 9 nucleotides matching TRBD1. Germline CDR1 SNHLY, CDR2 FYNNEI. CDR3 length: 14 amino acids. V trimming: 4 bases; J trimming: 5 bases; junction bases outside the gene matches: 3. The CDR3 region is CASSGQGGHQPQHF. CDR3 DNA sequence: TGTGCCAGCAGTGGACAGGGGGGGCATCAGCCCCAGCATTTT.

The V and J genes are TRBV10-3 and TRBJ1-1; D is perhaps TRBD1 (6 bases). The length of the CDR3 is 15 residues. Trimming removed 10 bases from V and 0 bases from J, with 18 bases in between. Germline V gene lookup returns CDR1 ENHRY and CDR2 SYGVKD. Here the CDR3 reads CASRGQILMNTEAFF. CDR3 sequence (DNA): TGTGCCAGCAGAGGACAGATCCTCATGAACACTGAAGCTTTCTTT.

The rearrangement uses TRBV11-2 and TRBJ2-7, with TRBD1 identical over 9 bases. Per the germline V gene, CDR1 is SGHAT and CDR2 is FQNNGV. The V gene end was trimmed by 5 bases and the J gene end by 1 base; junction bases not matched to a gene: 6. The CDR3 consists of 15 residues. The CDR3 sequence: CASSPDRGSSYEQYF. Here the CDR3 DNA reads TGTGCCAGCAGCCCTGACAGGGGGAGTTCCTACGAGCAGTACTTC.

The chain couples TRBV2 to TRBJ1-3; 8 bases are shared with TRBD1. From germline, CDR1 is SNHLY and CDR2 FYNNEI. The CDR3 covers 17 residues. V gave up 8 bases and J gave up 0 bases; unmatched junction bases: 12. The DNA for the CDR3 is TGTGCCAGCGGACAGGGTCGTGATCCAATCTCTGGAAACACCATATATTTT. Amino acid sequence: CASGQGRDPISGNTIYF.